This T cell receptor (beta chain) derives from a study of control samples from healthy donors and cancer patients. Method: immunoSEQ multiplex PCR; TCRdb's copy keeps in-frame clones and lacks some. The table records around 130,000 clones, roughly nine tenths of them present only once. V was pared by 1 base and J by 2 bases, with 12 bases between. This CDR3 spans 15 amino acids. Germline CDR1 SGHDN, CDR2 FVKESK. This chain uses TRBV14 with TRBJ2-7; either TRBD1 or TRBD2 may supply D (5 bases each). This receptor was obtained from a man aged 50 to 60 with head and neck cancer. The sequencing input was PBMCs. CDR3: CASSQVRDRAYEQYF. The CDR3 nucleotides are TGTGCCAGCAGCCAAGTTCGGGACCGAGCCTACGAGCAGTACTTC. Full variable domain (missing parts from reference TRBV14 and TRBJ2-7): EAGVTQFPSHSVIEKGQTVTLRCDPISGHDNLYWYRRVMGKEIKFLLHFVKESKQDESGMPNNRFLAERTGGTYSTLKVQPAELEDSGVYFCASSQVRDRAYEQYFGPGTRLTVT.